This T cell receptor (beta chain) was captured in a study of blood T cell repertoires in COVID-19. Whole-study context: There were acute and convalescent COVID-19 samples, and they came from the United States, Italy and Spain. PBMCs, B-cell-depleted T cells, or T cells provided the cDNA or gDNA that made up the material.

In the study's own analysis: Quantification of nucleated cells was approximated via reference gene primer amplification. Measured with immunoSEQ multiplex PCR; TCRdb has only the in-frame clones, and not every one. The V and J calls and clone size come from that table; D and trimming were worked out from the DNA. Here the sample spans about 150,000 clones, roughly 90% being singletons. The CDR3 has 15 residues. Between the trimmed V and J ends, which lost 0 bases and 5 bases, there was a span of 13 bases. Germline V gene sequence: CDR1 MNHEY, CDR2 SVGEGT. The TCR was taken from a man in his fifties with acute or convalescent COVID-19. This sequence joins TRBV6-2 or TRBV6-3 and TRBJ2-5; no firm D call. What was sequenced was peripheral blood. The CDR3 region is CASSYSSVGRETQYF. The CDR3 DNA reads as TGTGCCAGCAGTTACTCGAGTGTGGGCCGGGAGACCCAGTACTTC.